The 17 T cell receptor beta chains below were found in one sample sequenced in a study of identical twins. TCRdb reanalysed the 5' RACE reads using MiXCR and keeps one entry per CDR3 protein. The table lists 700,000 to 950,000 distinct CDR3 sequences, 9% to 15% of them singletons. The sample was also linked to a second study, of yellow fever vaccine responses in identical twins.

The sequencing sample was made of PBMCs. These TCRs come from a woman younger than 35 in good health.

V usage is TRBV3-1 and J usage is TRBJ2-3, with 14 bases matching TRBD2. Trimming took 4 bases from V and 7 from J; bases not matched to a gene: 7. CDR1 is LGHDT and CDR2 is YNNKEL in the germline V gene (reference sequence). The CDR3 covers 16 residues. CDR3 amino acids: CASSRLAGGVTYTQYF. The CDR3 region has the DNA TGTGCCAGCAGCCGACTAGCGGGGGGGGTCACTTATACGCAGTATTTT.

As concerns this clonotype: This clone may be a read error of a much larger clone one base away. This chain links TRBV7-6 with TRBJ2-1; D remains ambiguous. Germline V lookup: CDR1 SGHVS, CDR2 FNYEAQ. The V and J ends lost 0 bases and 9 bases respectively, with 15 bases between them. CDR3 length: 15 residues. The chain's CDR3 is CASSLAWSLSGEQFF. The CDR3 nucleotides read TGTGCCAGCAGCTTAGCGTGGTCCCTTTCGGGTGAGCAGTTCTTC.

The V call is TRBV7-7, the J call TRBJ2-1; D is ambiguous. Between the trimmed V and J ends, which lost 0 bases and 8 bases, there was a span of 8 bases. Germline CDR1 and CDR2: SSHAT and FNYEAQ (reference sequence). The CDR3 length is 13 residues. Here the CDR3 reads CASSLATKDEQFF. CDR3 sequence (DNA): TGTGCCAGCAGCTTAGCGACGAAGGATGAGCAGTTCTTC.

Only a few counts were recorded for this clonotype. The CDR3 is CASSKSPEKNSGGGNTGELFF. The CDR3, as DNA: TGTGCCAGCAGCAAATCGCCCGAAAAAAATTCAGGGGGCGGGAACACCGGGGAGCTGTTTTTT. The V and J genes are TRBV21-1 and TRBJ2-2; TRBD1, the table's D call, was not compared with the DNA. TRBV21-1 is labeled a pseudogene. CDR3 length: 21 amino acids.

This clonotype was detected a few times. The V call is TRBV5-4, the J call TRBJ2-3; 8 nucleotides align to TRBD1. The CDR3 contains 15 residues. Germline CDR1 SGHNT, CDR2 YYREEE (reference sequence). Losses at the gene ends were 4 bases for V and 3 bases for J; bases not matched to a gene: 7. The CDR3 DNA reads TGTGCCAGCAGCCCAACGGACAGGGTGACAGATACGCAGTATTTT. Translated, it gives CASSPTDRVTDTQYF.

This clonotype has just a few counts. The V call is TRBV10-3, the J call TRBJ2-6; 8 bases align to TRBD1. The V gene end was trimmed by 7 bases and the J gene end by 1 base; junction bases not matched to a gene: 12. CDR1 is ENHRY, CDR2 SYGVKD, per germline. The CDR3 loop spans 18 amino acids. DNA for the CDR3: TGTGCCATCAATGCTTTTGACAGGGGATTGTCTGGGGCCAACGTCCTGACTTTC. It translates to CAINAFDRGLSGANVLTF.

This clonotype has a count of ten or more. This sequence joins TRBV12-3 or TRBV12-4 and TRBJ2-2, with D tentatively TRBD1 or TRBD2 (6 bases each). V lost 5 bases and J 7 bases, leaving 14 bases between the germline ends. The CDR3 is made up of 14 amino acids. In DNA, the CDR3 is TGTGCCAGCAGTAATCAGGGGCGGGGCGGGGAGCTGTTTTTT. Residues: CASSNQGRGGELFF.

The rearrangement joins TRBV2 to TRBJ2-3; TRBD2 agrees at 12 bases. This CDR3 contains 15 residues. V dropped 6 bases and J dropped 7; count of bases not matched to a gene: 8. Per germline, CDR1 SNHLY and CDR2 FYNNEI. The chain's CDR3 is CASRSLAGGMNTQYF. CDR3 DNA sequence: TGTGCCAGCAGGAGTCTAGCGGGAGGGATGAATACGCAGTATTTT.

This clonotype was counted only a few times. This chain uses TRBV7-6 with TRBJ2-3; TRBD1 aligns across 10 bases. Germline loops: CDR1 SGHVS, CDR2 FNYEAQ. CDR3 length equals 14 residues. V shed 5 bases and J 6 bases; nucleotides not matched to a gene: 5. The CDR3 DNA follows: TGTGCCAGCAGCCCGGGGACAGGGGAGGATACGCAGTATTTT. This encodes CASSPGTGEDTQYF.

This clonotype was seen at least ten times. This chain joins TRBV7-2 and TRBJ1-1, with D possibly matching TRBD1 (5 bases). V was pared by 5 bases and J by 8 bases, with 18 bases between. Germline loops: CDR1 SGHTA, CDR2 FQGNSA. The CDR3 extends over 14 amino acids. The CDR3 loop is CASSPFSIAGEAFF. CDR3 in DNA: TGTGCCAGCAGCCCGTTTTCAATTGCAGGGGAAGCTTTCTTT.

This clonotype appeared many times. The chain recombines TRBV11-2 with TRBJ2-1; TRBD2 matches at 11 bases. CDR3 length: 16 residues. The V segment lost 5 bases and the J segment 6 bases; nucleotides outside the gene matches: 9. Per germline, CDR1 SGHAT and CDR2 FQNNGV. In nucleotides, the CDR3 is TGTGCCAGCAGCCGCCAACTAGCGGGGGCCGGCAATGAGCAGTTCTTC. It specifies CASSRQLAGAGNEQFF.

The rearrangement links TRBV11-1 to TRBJ1-1; the D gene is possibly TRBD1 (5 bases). This CDR3 has 15 amino acids. Trimming left V 5 bases short and J 2 bases short, with 15 bases between. The germline V gene encodes CDR1 SGHAT and CDR2 FQDESV (reference sequence). This chain's CDR3 is CASSPFGGGNTEAFF. DNA for the CDR3: TGTGCCAGCAGCCCCTTTGGGGGGGGAAACACTGAAGCTTTCTTT. Together with reference TRBV11-1 and TRBJ1-1, the CDR3 gives the full variable domain: EAEVAQSPRYKITEKSQAVAFWCDPISGHATLYWYRQILGQGPELLVQFQDESVVDDSQLPKDRFSAERLKGVDSTLKIQPAELGDSAMYLCASSPFGGGNTEAFFGQGTRLTVV.

The V gene is TRBV5-1, the J gene TRBJ1-2; D not certain. Germline loops: CDR1 SGHRS, CDR2 YFSETQ. Trimming pared 0 bases from V and 4 bases from J, leaving 10 bases between. The CDR3 covers 14 residues. In DNA form, the CDR3 reads TGCGCCAGCAGCTTGGGAGGGTACGGCTATGGCTACACCTTC. Protein: CASSLGGYGYGYTF.

A word on this clonotype: One end of the junction fails to match germline, which may point to a read error. The V call is TRBV29-1, the J call TRBJ2-1, with D unclear. Germline values: CDR1 SQVTM, CDR2 ANQGSEA. The CDR3 is made up of 11 amino acids. The CDR3 here is CSGESYNEQFF. CDR3 in DNA: TGCAGCGGTGAATCCTACAATGAGCAGTTCTTC.

Many counts were recorded for this clonotype. The chain joins TRBV5-1 to TRBJ2-7, with D tentatively TRBD1 (5 bases). The CDR3 extends over 12 amino acids. V was clipped by 5 bases and J by 5 bases, with 11 bases between them. The germline V gene has CDR1 SGHRS and CDR2 YFSETQ. Here the CDR3 reads CASRAGFDEQYF. The DNA of the CDR3 is TGCGCCAGCAGAGCAGGGTTCGACGAGCAGTACTTC.

This clonotype has only a few counts. V and J are TRBV7-8 and TRBJ2-1; 11 bases map to TRBD2. The CDR3 is 18 residues long. V lost 7 bases to trimming and J lost 0 bases; unmatched junction nucleotides: 11. CDR1 is SGHVS and CDR2 is FQNEAQ in the germline V gene. The CDR3 region has the DNA TGTGCCAGCAACGTAGCGGGAGGGGCCCCTAGCTCCTACAATGAGCAGTTCTTC. Translation: CASNVAGGAPSSYNEQFF.

The CDR3 sequence is CASSLSGSPLHF. CDR3 nucleotide sequence: TGTGCCAGCAGTTTAAGCGGGTCACCCCTCCACTTT. The rearrangement uses TRBV12-3 or TRBV12-4 and TRBJ1-6; D unresolved. V dropped 2 bases and J dropped 10 bases, with 6 bases sitting between them. The CDR3 is made up of 12 amino acids.